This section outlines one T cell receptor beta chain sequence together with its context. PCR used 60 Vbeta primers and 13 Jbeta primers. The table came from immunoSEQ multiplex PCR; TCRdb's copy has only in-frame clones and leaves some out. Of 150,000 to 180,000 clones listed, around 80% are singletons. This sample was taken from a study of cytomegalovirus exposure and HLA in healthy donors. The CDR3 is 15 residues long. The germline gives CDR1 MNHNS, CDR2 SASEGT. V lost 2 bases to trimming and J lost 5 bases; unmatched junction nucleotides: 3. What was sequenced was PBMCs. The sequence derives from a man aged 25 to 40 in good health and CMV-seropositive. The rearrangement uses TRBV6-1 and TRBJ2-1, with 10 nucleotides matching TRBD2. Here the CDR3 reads CASSESGLADNEQFF. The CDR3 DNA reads TGTGCCAGCAGTGAATCCGGACTAGCGGACAATGAGCAGTTCTTC.